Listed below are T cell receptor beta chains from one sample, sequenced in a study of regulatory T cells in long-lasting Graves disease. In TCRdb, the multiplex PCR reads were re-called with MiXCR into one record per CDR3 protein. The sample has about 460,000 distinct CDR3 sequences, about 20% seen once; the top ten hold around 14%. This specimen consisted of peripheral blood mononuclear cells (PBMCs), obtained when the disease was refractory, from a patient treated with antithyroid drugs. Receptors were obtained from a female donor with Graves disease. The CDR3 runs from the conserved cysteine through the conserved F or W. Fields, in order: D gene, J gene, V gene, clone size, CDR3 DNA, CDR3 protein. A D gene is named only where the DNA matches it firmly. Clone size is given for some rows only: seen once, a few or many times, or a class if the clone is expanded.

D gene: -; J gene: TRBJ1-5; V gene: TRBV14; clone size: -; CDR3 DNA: TGTGCCAGCAGCCAATCGGGATCGCCCCAGCATTTT; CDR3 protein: CASSQSGSPQHF
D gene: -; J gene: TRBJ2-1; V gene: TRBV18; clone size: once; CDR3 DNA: TGTGCCAGCTCACCACCAGGGAAGTTCTACAATGAGCAGTTCTTC; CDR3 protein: CASSPPGKFYNEQFF
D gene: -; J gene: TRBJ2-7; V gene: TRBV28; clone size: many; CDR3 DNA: TGTGCCAGCAGTTTCGGACAGACACACTACGAGCAGTACTTC; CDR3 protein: CASSFGQTHYEQYF
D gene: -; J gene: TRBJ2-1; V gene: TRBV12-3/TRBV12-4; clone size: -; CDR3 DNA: TGTGCCAGCAGGTCCAGGGTGGAGCAGTTCTTC; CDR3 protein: CASRSRVEQFF
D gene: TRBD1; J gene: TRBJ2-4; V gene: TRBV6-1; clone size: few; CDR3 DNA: TGTGCCAGCAGTATTCCAGGGGGACGCATTCAGTACTTC; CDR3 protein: CASSIPGGRIQYF
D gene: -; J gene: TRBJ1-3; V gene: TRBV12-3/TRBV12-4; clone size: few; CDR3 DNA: TGTGCCAGCAGTCGGCCGTTCTCTGGAAACACCATATATTTT; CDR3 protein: CASSRPFSGNTIYF
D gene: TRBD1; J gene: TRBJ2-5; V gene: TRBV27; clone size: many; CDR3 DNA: TGTGCCAGCAGATCAGGGGGTAGAGAGACCCAGTACTTC; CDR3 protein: CASRSGGRETQYF
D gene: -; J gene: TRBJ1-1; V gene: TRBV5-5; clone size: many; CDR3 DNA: TGTGCCAGCAGCTCGTTGGCCACTGAAGCTTTCTTT; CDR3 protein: CASSSLATEAFF
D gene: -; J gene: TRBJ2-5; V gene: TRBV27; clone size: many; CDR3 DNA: TGTGCCAGCAGCATCGCCCGCCTCAGCGGAGGTGGGGAGACCCAGTACTTC; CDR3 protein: CASSIARLSGGGETQYF
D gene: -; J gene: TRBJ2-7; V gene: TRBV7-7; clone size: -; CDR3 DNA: TGTGCTAGCAGCTTAGGTGAGGGGTGGGAGCAGTACTTC; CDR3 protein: CASSLGEGWEQYF
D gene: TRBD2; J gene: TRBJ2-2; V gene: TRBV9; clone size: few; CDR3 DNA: TGTGCCAGCAGCGTATTGGCGGGGGGGACCGGGGAGCTGTTTTTT; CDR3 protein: CASSVLAGGTGELFF
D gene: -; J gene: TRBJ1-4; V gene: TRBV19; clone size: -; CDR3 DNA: TGTGCCAGTAGTATCCGGGCGGCTAATGAAAAACCGTTTTTT; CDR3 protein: CASSIRAANEKPFF
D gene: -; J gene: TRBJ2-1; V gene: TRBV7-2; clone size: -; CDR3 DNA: TGTGCCAGCAGCTTACACGGGGCGACCGACAATGAGCAGTTCTTC; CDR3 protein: CASSLHGATDNEQFF
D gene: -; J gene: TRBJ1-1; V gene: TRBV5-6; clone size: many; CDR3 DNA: TGTGCCAGCAGCTTATATCATAACACTGAAGCTTTCTTT; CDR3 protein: CASSLYHNTEAFF
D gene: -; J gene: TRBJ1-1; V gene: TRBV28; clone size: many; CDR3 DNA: TGTGCCAGCAGCACCCCAGGACCCCTGGGCACTGAAGCTTTCTTT; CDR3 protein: CASSTPGPLGTEAFF
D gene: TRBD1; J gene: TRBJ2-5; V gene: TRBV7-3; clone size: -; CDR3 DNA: TGTGCCAGCAGCTTATTCCCAGGGGGCGCAGGAGAGACCCAGTACTTC; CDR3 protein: CASSLFPGGAGETQYF
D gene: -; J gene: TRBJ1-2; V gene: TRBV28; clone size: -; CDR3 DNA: TGTGCCACCTGGCGCGGGGAGACTAACTATGGCTACACCTTC; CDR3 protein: CATWRGETNYGYTF
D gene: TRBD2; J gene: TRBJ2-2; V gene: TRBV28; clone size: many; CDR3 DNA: TGTGCCAGCAGAAAGGGACTAGCTCACACCGGGGAGCTGTTTTTT; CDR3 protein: CASRKGLAHTGELFF
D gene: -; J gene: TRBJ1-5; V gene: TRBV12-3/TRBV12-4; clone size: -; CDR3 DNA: TGTGCCGGCAGTCGGAGTTGGGGCAATCAGCCCCAGCATTTT; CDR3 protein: CAGSRSWGNQPQHF
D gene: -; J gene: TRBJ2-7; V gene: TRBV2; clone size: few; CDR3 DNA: TGTGCCAGCAGGGGGCCGGGGGAATGGTCGTACGAGCAGTACTTC; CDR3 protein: CASRGPGEWSYEQYF
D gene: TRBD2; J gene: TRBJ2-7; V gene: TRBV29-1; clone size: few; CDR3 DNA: TGCAGCGTTGAAGGTTCCCTAGCGGGGGGGGCCTACGAGCAGTACTTC; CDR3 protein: CSVEGSLAGGAYEQYF
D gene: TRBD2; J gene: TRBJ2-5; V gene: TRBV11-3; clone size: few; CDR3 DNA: TGTGCCAGCAGCTTAGGGCTAGCGGGGGCGGAGACCCAGTACTTC; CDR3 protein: CASSLGLAGAETQYF
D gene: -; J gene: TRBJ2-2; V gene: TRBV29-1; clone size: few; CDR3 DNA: TGCAGCGTTGTGGCAGGTGCGAACACCGGGGAGCTGTTTTTT; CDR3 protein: CSVVAGANTGELFF
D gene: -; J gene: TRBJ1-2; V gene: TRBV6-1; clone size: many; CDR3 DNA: TGTGCCAGCAGTCAGGACAGATATGGCTACACCTTC; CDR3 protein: CASSQDRYGYTF
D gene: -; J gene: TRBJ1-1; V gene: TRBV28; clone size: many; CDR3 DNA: TGTGCCAGCAGTAATAGTAACACTGAAGCTTTCTTT; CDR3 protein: CASSNSNTEAFF
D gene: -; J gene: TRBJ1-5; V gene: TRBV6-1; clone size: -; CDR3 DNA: TGTGCCAGCAGCCTAGGGAGCAGGGGTATAAATCAGCCCCAGCATTTT; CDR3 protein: CASSLGSRGINQPQHF
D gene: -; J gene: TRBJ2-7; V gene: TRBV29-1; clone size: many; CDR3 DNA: TGCAGCGTAAGGGGGACGACCTACGAGCAGTACTTC; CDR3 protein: CSVRGTTYEQYF
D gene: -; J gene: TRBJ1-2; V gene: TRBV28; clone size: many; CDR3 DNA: TGTGCCAGCAGTTCCCCCCATAAGGACGGTGGGATCTATGGCTACACCTTC; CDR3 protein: CASSSPHKDGGIYGYTF
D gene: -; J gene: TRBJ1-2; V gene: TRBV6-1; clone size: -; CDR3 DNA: TGTGCCAGCAGTGTGGATGTGGACGGAGCCTATGGCTACACCTTC; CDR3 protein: CASSVDVDGAYGYTF
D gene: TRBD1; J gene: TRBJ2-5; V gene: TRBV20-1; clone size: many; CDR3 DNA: TGCAGTGCTAGAGATAGAACAGGACAGGGCCAAGGGACCCAGTACTTC; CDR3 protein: CSARDRTGQGQGTQYF
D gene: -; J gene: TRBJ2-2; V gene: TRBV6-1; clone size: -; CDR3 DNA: TGTGCCGGAGCTGGGGCCCCGGGGGTCGGGGAGCTGTTTTTT; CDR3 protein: CAGAGAPGVGELFF
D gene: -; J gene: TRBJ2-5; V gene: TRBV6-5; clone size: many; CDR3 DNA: TGTGCCAGCAGTTATGTTGAGAAGGAGACCCAGTACTTC; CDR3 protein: CASSYVEKETQYF
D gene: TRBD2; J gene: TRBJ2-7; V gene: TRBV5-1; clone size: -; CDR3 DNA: TGCGCCAGCAGCCCCGGGGCGGGAGCGGTATACGAGCAGTACTTC; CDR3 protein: CASSPGAGAVYEQYF
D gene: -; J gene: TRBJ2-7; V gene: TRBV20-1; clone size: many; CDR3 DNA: TGCAGTGCTAGAGATTTGGGCGCGGGGCATTCCTACGAGCAGTACTTC; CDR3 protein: CSARDLGAGHSYEQYF
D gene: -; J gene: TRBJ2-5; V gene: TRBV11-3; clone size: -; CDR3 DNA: TGTGCCAGCAGCTTAGTCGCAGCCCAAGAGACCCAGTACTTC; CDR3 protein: CASSLVAAQETQYF
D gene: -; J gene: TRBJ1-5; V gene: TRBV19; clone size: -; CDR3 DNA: TGTGCCAGTAGTATATGGGATCGGACAGAAGATCAGCCCCAGCATTTT; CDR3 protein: CASSIWDRTEDQPQHF
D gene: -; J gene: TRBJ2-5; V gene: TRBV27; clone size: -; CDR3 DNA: TGTGCCAGCAGTTTATCGGCTACTCGTGAGACCCAGTACTTC; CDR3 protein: CASSLSATRETQYF
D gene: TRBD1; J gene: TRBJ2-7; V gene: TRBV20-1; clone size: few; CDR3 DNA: TGCAGTGGCCTCGACAGGGTCCAATCCTACGAGCAGTACTTC; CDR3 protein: CSGLDRVQSYEQYF
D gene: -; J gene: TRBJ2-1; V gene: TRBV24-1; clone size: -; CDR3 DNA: TGTGCCACCAGTCGCGGGACAGAGATAATCAATGAGCAGTTCTTC; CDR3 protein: CATSRGTEIINEQFF
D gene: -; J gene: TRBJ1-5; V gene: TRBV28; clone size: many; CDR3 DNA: TGTGCCAGCAGTCCTCCAAGGAGTCTCAATCAGCCCCAGCATTTT; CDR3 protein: CASSPPRSLNQPQHF
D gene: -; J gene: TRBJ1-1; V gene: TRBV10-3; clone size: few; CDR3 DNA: TGTGCCATCAGCTTGGACAGCTGGAACACTGAAGCTTTCTTT; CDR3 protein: CAISLDSWNTEAFF
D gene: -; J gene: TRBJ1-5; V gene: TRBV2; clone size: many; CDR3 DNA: TGTGCCAGCAGTGAGGAGGGGCATCAGCCCCAGCATTTT; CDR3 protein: CASSEEGHQPQHF
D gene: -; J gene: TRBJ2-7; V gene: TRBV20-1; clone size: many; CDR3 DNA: TGCAGTGCCGTCGCAGCCTCCTACGAGCAGTACTTC; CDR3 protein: CSAVAASYEQYF
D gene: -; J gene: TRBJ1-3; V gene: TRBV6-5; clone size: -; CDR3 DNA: TGTGCCAGCAGTTACTCGATTGGACATCCCATATATTTT; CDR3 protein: CASSYSIGHPIYF
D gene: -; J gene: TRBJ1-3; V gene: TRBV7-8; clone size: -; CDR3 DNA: TGTGCCAGCAGCCCGGGGCCCTCTGGAAACACCATATATTTT; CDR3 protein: CASSPGPSGNTIYF
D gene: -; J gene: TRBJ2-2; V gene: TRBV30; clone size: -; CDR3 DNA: TGTGCCTGGATAAGGGGCTCCGGGGAGCTGTTTTTT; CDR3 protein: CAWIRGSGELFF
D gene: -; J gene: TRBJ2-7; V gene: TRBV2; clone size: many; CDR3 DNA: TGTGCCAGCAGTGAGGGGAACACCTACGAGCAGTACTTC; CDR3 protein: CASSEGNTYEQYF
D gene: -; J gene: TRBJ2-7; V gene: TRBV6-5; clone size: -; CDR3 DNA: TGTGCCAGCAGTTACTCGCGGGGATCCGGCGAGCAGTACTTC; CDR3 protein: CASSYSRGSGEQYF
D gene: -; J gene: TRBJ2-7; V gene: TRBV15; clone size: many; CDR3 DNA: TGTGCCACCAGCAGAGATCTAAGCTGGTCCGAGCAGTACTTC; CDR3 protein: CATSRDLSWSEQYF
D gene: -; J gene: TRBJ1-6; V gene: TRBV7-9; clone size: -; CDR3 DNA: TGTGCCAGCAGCCCCGAGGGCGATAATTCACCCCTCCACTTT; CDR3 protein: CASSPEGDNSPLHF
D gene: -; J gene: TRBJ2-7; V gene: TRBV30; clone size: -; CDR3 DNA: TGTGCCTGGAGTGGCCTAGGGGTGCAGTACTTC; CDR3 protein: CAWSGLGVQYF
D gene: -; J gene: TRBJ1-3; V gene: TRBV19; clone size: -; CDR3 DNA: TGTGCCAGTAGGCCTTATAACTCTGGAAACACCATATATTTT; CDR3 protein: CASRPYNSGNTIYF
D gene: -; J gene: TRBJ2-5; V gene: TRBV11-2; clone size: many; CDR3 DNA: TGTGCCAGCAGCTTAGGCGGCTGGACGGACTACCAAGAGACCCAGTACTTC; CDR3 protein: CASSLGGWTDYQETQYF
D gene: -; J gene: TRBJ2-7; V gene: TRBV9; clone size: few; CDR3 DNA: TGTGCCAGCAGCCCTTCCGGGACACCTTCCTACGAGCAGTACTTC; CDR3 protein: CASSPSGTPSYEQYF
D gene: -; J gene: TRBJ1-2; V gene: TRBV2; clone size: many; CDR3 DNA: TGTGCCAGCAGTGGAACATTCTTAAACTATGGCTACACCTTC; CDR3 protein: CASSGTFLNYGYTF
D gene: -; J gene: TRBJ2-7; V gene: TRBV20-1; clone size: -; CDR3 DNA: TGCAGTGCCCTGAAGGGGCAGCCCTACGAGCAGTACTTC; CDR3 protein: CSALKGQPYEQYF